The TCR beta chain described here comes from a study of OX40 agonist ivuxolimab in advanced cancers. Study details: Every 2 weeks, patients received ivuxolimab intravenously, dosed at 0.01 to 10 mg/kg.

The repertoire was sequenced with immunoSEQ multiplex PCR; TCRdb's copy has only in-frame clones and lacks some. This repertoire shows about 79,000 clones, about nine tenths found once; its top ten account for 0.53%. Any history of autoimmune disease or systemic immunosuppression disqualified patients. Collection of blood occurred at baseline, at cycle 4 day 1, and at cycle 7 day 1. This TCR came from an adult with an advanced solid tumor such as melanoma, head and neck, liver or kidney cancer. The sample in question was CD4+ or CD8+ T cells sorted from blood, obtained in a trial of the OX40 agonist ivuxolimab.

The CDR3 sequence is CASSLLTGDNSYNEQFF. DNA of the CDR3: TGTGCCAGCAGCCTCCTGACAGGGGATAACTCCTACAATGAGCAGTTCTTC. The chain has TRBV7-2 and TRBJ2-1, with 8 positions matching TRBD1. The CDR3 contains 17 residues. The germline CDR1 and CDR2 sequences are SGHTA and FQGNSA. The J segment lost 0 bases and the V segment lost 5 bases, leaving 9 bases of the junction unmatched. The full variable domain, in which reference TRBV7-2 and TRBJ2-1 provide the parts outside the CDR3, is GAGVSQSPSNKVTEKGKDVELRCDPISGHTALYWYRQSLGQGLEFLIYFQGNSAPDKSGLPSDRFSAERTGGSVSTLTIQRTQQEDSAVYLCASSLLTGDNSYNEQFFGPGTRLTVL.